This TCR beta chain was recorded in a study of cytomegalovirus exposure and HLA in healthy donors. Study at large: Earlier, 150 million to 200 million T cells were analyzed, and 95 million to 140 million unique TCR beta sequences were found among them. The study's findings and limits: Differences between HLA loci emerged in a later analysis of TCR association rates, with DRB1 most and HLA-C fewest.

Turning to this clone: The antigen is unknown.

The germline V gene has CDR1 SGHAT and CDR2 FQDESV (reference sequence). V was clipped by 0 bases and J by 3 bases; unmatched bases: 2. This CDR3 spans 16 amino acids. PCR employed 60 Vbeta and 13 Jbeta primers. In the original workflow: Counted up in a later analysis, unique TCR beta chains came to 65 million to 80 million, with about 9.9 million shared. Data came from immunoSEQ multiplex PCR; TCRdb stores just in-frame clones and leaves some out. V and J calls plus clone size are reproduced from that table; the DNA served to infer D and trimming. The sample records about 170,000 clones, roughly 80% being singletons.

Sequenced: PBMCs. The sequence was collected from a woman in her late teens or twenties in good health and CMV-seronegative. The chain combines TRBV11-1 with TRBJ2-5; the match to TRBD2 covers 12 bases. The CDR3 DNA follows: TGTGCCAGCAGCTTAGCCCGACTAGCGGGAGAAGAGACCCAGTACTTC. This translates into CASSLARLAGEETQYF.